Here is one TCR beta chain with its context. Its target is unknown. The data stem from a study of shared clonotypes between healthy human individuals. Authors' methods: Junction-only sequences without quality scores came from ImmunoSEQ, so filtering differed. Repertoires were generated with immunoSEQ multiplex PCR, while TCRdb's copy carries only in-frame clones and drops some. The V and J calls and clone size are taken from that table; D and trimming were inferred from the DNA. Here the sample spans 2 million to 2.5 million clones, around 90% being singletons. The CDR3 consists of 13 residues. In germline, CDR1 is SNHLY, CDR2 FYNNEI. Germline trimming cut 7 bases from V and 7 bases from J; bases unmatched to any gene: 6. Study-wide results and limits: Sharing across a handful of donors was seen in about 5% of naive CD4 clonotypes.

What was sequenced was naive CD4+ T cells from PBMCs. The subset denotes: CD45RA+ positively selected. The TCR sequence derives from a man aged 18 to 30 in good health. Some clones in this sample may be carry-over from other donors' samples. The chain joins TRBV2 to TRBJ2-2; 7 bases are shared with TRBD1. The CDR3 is CASTLRGRGELFF. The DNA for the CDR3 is TGTGCCAGCACCCTAAGGGGGCGCGGGGAGCTGTTTTTT.